Below, 28 T cell receptor beta chains from the same sample are listed, as sequenced in a study of T cell responses to AZD1222 COVID-19 vaccine. Sequencing was performed with immunoSEQ multiplex PCR; in TCRdb, only in-frame clones are kept and a portion is missing. Among under 150,000 clones, roughly 90% were seen once, and the ten largest hold 1.5% to 2%. This sample comprised peripheral blood, obtained 28 days after the second AZD1222 dose. These receptors all stem from an adult who received the AZD1222 COVID-19 vaccine.

The rearrangement joins TRBV5-8 to TRBJ2-5, with a tentative D call TRBD2 (6 bases). There are 17 residues in the CDR3. Germline V gene lookup returns CDR1 SGHTS and CDR2 YDEGEE. V was trimmed by 2 bases and J by 2 bases, leaving 19 bases between them. The CDR3 nucleotides read TGTGCCAGCAGCTTTCTTGGCGGTCAGGGAGGACAAGAGACCCAGTACTTC. It is translated as CASSFLGGQGGQETQYF.

The chain links TRBV19 to TRBJ1-3; D possibly corresponds to TRBD1 (6 bases). Germline V gene lookup returns CDR1 LNHDA and CDR2 SQIVND (reference sequence). The V gene lost 6 bases and the J gene lost 0 bases, with 12 bases spanning the gap. This CDR3 is built from 15 residues. The CDR3 coding sequence is TGTGCCAGTAGCACCGACAGGATCTCTGGAAACACCATATATTTT. This codes for CASSTDRISGNTIYF.

This chain uses TRBV11-1 with TRBJ2-7, with TRBD1 matching over 9 bases. The V gene end was trimmed by 2 bases and the J gene end by 2 bases; junction bases not matched to a gene: 4. This CDR3 comprises 15 residues. Germline V gives CDR1 SGHAT, CDR2 FQDESV (reference sequence). CDR3 region: CASSLPGTGTYEQYF. DNA for the CDR3: TGTGCCAGCAGCTTACCCGGGACAGGGACCTACGAGCAGTACTTC.

The chain recombines TRBV4-1 with TRBJ1-3; perhaps TRBD1 as D (5 bases). The V end was cut by 4 bases, the J end by 0 bases, with 10 bases between. There are 15 residues in the CDR3. Looked up from germline, CDR1 is MGHRA and CDR2 is YSYEKL. CDR3 sequence reads: CASSLDRISGNTIYF. The DNA for the CDR3 is TGCGCCAGCAGCCTCGACAGAATCTCTGGAAACACCATATATTTT.

This clone has just one count. The CDR3 spells CAYGTLNSGNTIYF. The CDR3 DNA follows: TGTGCCTATGGGACACTTAACTCTGGAAACACCATATATTTT. V and J are TRBV10-3 and TRBJ1-3, with D perhaps matching TRBD1 (6 bases). V gave up 11 bases and J gave up 0 bases, with 14 bases separating them. CDR1 and CDR2 (germline): ENHRY, SYGVKD. The CDR3 contains 14 residues.

The chain links TRBV11-3 to TRBJ1-1, with 10 bases aligning to TRBD1. The germline gives CDR1 SGHNT, CDR2 YENEEA. The V segment lost 5 bases and the J segment 0 bases; nucleotides outside the gene matches: 3. The CDR3 has 15 residues. CDR3 sequence (DNA): TGTGCCAGCAGCCGGGGACAGGGGCTGAACACTGAAGCTTTCTTT. Its protein product is CASSRGQGLNTEAFF.

The chain joins TRBV19 to TRBJ1-4; no definite D call. The germline CDR1 and CDR2 sequences are LNHDA and SQIVND (reference sequence). Trimming took off 3 bases at V and 0 bases at J, with 5 bases between the two ends. The CDR3 covers 14 residues. The CDR3: CASSILTTNEKLFF. CDR3 nucleotide sequence: TGTGCCAGTAGTATCCTTACAACTAATGAAAAACTGTTTTTT.

The chain employs TRBV9 and TRBJ2-3; D unresolved. CDR3 length: 13 residues. V dropped 4 bases and J dropped 5 bases, with 11 bases sitting between them. The germline V gene encodes CDR1 SGDLS and CDR2 YYNGEE. The CDR3 DNA reads as TGTGCCAGCAGCCCCAGCCCGCGAGATACGCAGTATTTT. Its translation is CASSPSPRDTQYF.

This clone was seen a few times. V and J are TRBV14 and TRBJ2-1; tentatively, D is TRBD2 (5 bases). The germline gives CDR1 SGHDN, CDR2 FVKESK. The CDR3 covers 16 residues. Trimming removed 4 bases at V and 4 bases at J, with 17 bases between. The CDR3 reads CASSPISRVFYNEQFF. CDR3 DNA: TGTGCCAGCAGCCCGATCTCGCGGGTGTTTTACAATGAGCAGTTCTTC.

V gene TRBV9 combines with J gene TRBJ2-1; 13 positions agree with TRBD2. Germline values: CDR1 SGDLS, CDR2 YYNGEE. V shed 4 bases and J 7 bases; nucleotides not matched to a gene: 8. The CDR3 consists of 16 residues. The CDR3, as DNA: TGTGCCAGCAGCTTCGGACTAGCGGGGGCGGGGAATGAGCAGTTCTTC. This sequence encodes CASSFGLAGAGNEQFF.

There are a few counts of this clone. This rearrangement joins TRBV6-5 to TRBJ2-2; the D gene could be TRBD1 or TRBD2 (5 bases each). Per the germline V gene, CDR1 is MNHEY and CDR2 is SVGAGI. V was pared by 4 bases and J by 3 bases, with 9 bases between. CDR3 length: 14 amino acids. The CDR3 DNA reads TGTGCCAGCAGTTGGCAGGGAGACACCGGGGAGCTGTTTTTT. As protein: CASSWQGDTGELFF.

V and J are TRBV6-5 and TRBJ2-1; unclear D gene. V lost 10 bases, J lost 0 bases, and 13 bases lay in between. CDR1 MNHEY and CDR2 SVGAGI come from the germline V gene. The CDR3 length is 14 residues. The CDR3 sequence is CAILDWSSYNEQFF. CDR3 bases: TGTGCCATACTCGACTGGAGCTCCTACAATGAGCAGTTCTTC.

The chain is built from TRBV19 and TRBJ2-1; D is perhaps TRBD2 (5 bases). Germline values: CDR1 LNHDA, CDR2 SQIVND (reference sequence). CDR3 length: 16 residues. V was trimmed by 0 bases and J by 0 bases, leaving 9 bases between them. This CDR3 is CASSIDGGPSYNEQFF. The CDR3 region has the DNA TGTGCCAGTAGTATAGATGGCGGGCCCTCCTACAATGAGCAGTTCTTC.

The chain joins TRBV27 to TRBJ1-2; no clear D. Germline values: CDR1 MNHEY, CDR2 SMNVEV (reference sequence). The CDR3 has 14 amino acids. Trimming took 4 bases from V and 1 from J, leaving 10 bases between them. In DNA, the CDR3 is TGTGCCAGCAGTTCGGGAGGGATTAACTATGGCTACACCTTC. It translates to CASSSGGINYGYTF.

V is TRBV7-8 and J is TRBJ1-1; D gene uncertain. V lost 1 base to trimming and J lost 0 bases, with 12 bases between them. This CDR3 comprises 16 residues. The germline gives CDR1 SGHVS, CDR2 FQNEAQ. DNA for the CDR3: TGTGCCAGCAGCTTAGAAAGGGTGGGATTGAACACTGAAGCTTTCTTT. The encoded protein is CASSLERVGLNTEAFF.

V and J are TRBV11-2 and TRBJ1-6, with 7 bases lining up with TRBD1. Germline lookup yields CDR1 SGHAT and CDR2 FQNNGV. The CDR3 has 13 residues. Trimming took 5 bases from V and 9 from J; bases not matched to a gene: 4. The CDR3 nucleotides read TGTGCCAGCAGCGTGAACAGGGGTTCACCCCTCCACTTT. The encoded protein is CASSVNRGSPLHF.

This clone came up a few times. The V call is TRBV3-1 (or the pseudogene TRBV3-2), the J call TRBJ1-3, with 7 bases identical to TRBD1. CDR1 and CDR2 (germline): LGHDT, YNNKEL (reference sequence). With V trimmed by 4 bases and J by 3 bases, 3 bases remained unmatched. The length of the CDR3 is 14 residues. CDR3 protein: CASSLTGLGNTIYF. CDR3 in DNA: TGTGCCAGCAGCCTGACAGGGCTTGGAAACACCATATATTTT.

The chain uses TRBV2 and TRBJ2-6; 7 nucleotides align to TRBD1. V gave up 3 bases and J gave up 1 base; unmatched junction bases: 3. The CDR3 loop spans 16 amino acids. Germline V gene sequence: CDR1 SNHLY, CDR2 FYNNEI. The CDR3 nucleotides are TGTGCCAGCAGTGACCTGGACAGGTCTGGGGCCAACGTCCTGACTTTC. It encodes CASSDLDRSGANVLTF.

The chain links TRBV5-1 to TRBJ2-2, with 7 bases matching TRBD1. The germline gives CDR1 SGHRS, CDR2 YFSETQ. CDR3 size: 14 residues. Trimming removed 6 bases from V and 6 bases from J; junction bases left unmatched: 8. The CDR3 loop reads CASKDRAGAGELFF. CDR3 in DNA: TGCGCCAGCAAAGACAGGGCCGGGGCCGGGGAGCTGTTTTTT.

V and J are TRBV12-3 or TRBV12-4 and TRBJ1-2; 7 bases are shared with TRBD1. J lost 4 bases, V lost 5 bases, and 4 bases had no gene match. This CDR3 contains 13 residues. CDR3 sequence (DNA): TGTGCCAGCAGTCAGGACAGGCTCTATGGCTACACCTTC. It is translated as CASSQDRLYGYTF.

The chain carries TRBV5-4 and TRBJ1-3; TRBD1 might be the D (6 bases). The germline V gene encodes CDR1 SGHNT and CDR2 YYREEE (reference sequence). The V end lost 4 bases, the J end lost 0 bases, and 17 bases lay between the germline ends. The CDR3 length is 17 residues. CDR3 sequence reads: CASSPLEGVDSGNTIYF. The CDR3 DNA follows: TGTGCCAGCAGCCCCTTGGAGGGGGTAGACTCTGGAAACACCATATATTTT.

The chain joins TRBV6-1 to TRBJ1-4; TRBD1 might be the D (6 bases). Trimming cost V 0 bases and J 7 bases, with 12 bases left between them. The CDR3 length is 15 residues. CDR1 is MNHNS and CDR2 is SASEGT in the germline V gene. This CDR3 reads CASSEARGAIEKLFF. In nucleotides, the CDR3 is TGTGCCAGCAGTGAAGCTAGGGGGGCAATTGAAAAACTGTTTTTT.

The V gene is TRBV27, the J gene TRBJ2-7; 10 positions match TRBD2. There are 15 residues in the CDR3. Trimming took 6 bases from V and 5 from J; bases not matched to a gene: 10. CDR1 is MNHEY, CDR2 SMNVEV, per germline (reference sequence). Written as DNA, the CDR3 is TGTGCCAGCAGGTATCTAGCGGGAGACCCCCACGAGCAGTACTTC. The encoded protein is CASRYLAGDPHEQYF.

The chain uses TRBV12-3 or TRBV12-4 and TRBJ1-2; unclear D gene. The CDR3 totals 12 residues. The V end was cut by 6 bases, the J end by 4 bases, with 9 bases between. The CDR3 DNA reads as TGTGCCAGCAGCAAATCTATCTATGGCTACACCTTC. The encoded protein is CASSKSIYGYTF.

CDR3 sequence reads: CASSPGTGANQPQHF. The DNA of the CDR3 is TGTGCCAGCAGTCCCGGGACAGGTGCTAATCAGCCCCAGCATTTT. V and J are TRBV28 and TRBJ1-5, with 8 positions matching TRBD1. The J segment lost 4 bases and the V segment lost 5 bases, leaving 7 bases of the junction unmatched. Per the germline V gene, CDR1 is MDHEN and CDR2 is SYDVKM. This CDR3 has 15 residues.

The V call is TRBV7-2, the J call TRBJ2-7, with D possibly matching TRBD2 (5 bases). Germline assignment: CDR1 SGHTA and CDR2 FQGNSA. V lost 4 bases to trimming and J lost 3 bases, with 22 bases between them. The length of the CDR3 is 17 residues. As DNA, the CDR3 is TGTGCCAGCAGCTCCCCCCCACTACTAGAGGATCACTACGAGCAGTACTTC. Amino acids: CASSSPPLLEDHYEQYF.

The chain employs TRBV7-3 and TRBJ1-1; a weak D match, TRBD1 (5 bases). Trimming took 2 bases from V and 1 from J, leaving 5 bases between them. The CDR3 extends over 13 amino acids. From germline, CDR1 is SGHTA and CDR2 FQGTGA. CDR3 sequence reads: CASSLGQNTEAFF. The CDR3 DNA reads as TGTGCCAGCAGCTTAGGACAGAACACTGAAGCTTTCTTT.

This clone appeared a single time. This chain joins TRBV6-5 and TRBJ2-6; D gene unclear. The CDR3 extends over 14 amino acids. Germline V gene data show CDR1 as MNHEY and CDR2 as SVGAGI. Trimming cost V 4 bases and J 0 bases, with 4 bases left between them. The chain's CDR3 is CASSFGSGANVLTF. The CDR3 DNA reads TGTGCCAGCAGTTTCGGCTCTGGGGCCAACGTCCTGACTTTC.